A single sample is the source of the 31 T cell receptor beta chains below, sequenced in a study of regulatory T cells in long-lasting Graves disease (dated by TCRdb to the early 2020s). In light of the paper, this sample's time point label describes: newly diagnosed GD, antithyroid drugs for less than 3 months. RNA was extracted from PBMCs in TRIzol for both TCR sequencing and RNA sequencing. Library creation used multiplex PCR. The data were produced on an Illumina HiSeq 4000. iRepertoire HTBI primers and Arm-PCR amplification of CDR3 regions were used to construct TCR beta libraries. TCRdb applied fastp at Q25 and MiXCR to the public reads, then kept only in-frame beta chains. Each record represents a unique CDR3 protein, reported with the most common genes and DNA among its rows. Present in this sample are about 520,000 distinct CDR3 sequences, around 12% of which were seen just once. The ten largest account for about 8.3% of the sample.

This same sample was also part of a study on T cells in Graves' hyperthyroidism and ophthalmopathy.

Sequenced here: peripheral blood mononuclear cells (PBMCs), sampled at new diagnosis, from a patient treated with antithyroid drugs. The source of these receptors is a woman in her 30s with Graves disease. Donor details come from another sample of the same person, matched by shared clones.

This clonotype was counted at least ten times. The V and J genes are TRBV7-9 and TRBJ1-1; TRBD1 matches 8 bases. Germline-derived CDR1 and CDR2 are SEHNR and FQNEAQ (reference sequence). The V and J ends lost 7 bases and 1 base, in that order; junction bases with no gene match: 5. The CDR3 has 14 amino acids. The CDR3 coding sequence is TGTGCCAGCACCTTTACAGGGGGGAACACTGAAGCTTTCTTT. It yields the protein CASTFTGGNTEAFF.

CDR3 coding DNA: TGCAGTGCTACCTTTTTTACTGAAGCTTTCTTT. Translating gives CSATFFTEAFF. V usage is TRBV20-1 and J usage is TRBJ1-1; D not resolved. Between the trimmed V and J ends, which lost 4 bases and 5 bases, there was a span of 8 bases. Germline assignment: CDR1 DFQATT and CDR2 SNEGSKA (reference sequence). This CDR3 region has 11 residues.

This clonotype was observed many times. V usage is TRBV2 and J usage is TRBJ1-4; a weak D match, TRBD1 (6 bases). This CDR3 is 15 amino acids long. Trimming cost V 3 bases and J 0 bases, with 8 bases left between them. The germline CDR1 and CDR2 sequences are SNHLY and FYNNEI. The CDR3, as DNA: TGTGCCAGCAGTGAGCAGGGGACAACTAATGAAAAACTGTTTTTT. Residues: CASSEQGTTNEKLFF. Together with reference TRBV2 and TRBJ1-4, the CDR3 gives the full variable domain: EPEVTQTPSHQVTQMGQEVILRCVPISNHLYFYWYRQILGQKVEFLVSFYNNEISEKSEIFDDQFSVERPDGSNFTLKIRSTKLEDSAMYFCASSEQGTTNEKLFFGSGTQLSVL.

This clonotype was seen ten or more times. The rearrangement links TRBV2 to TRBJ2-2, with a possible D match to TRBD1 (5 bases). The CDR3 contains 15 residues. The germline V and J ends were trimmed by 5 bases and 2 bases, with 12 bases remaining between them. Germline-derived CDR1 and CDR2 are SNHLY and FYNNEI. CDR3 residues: CASSFGWGNTGELFF. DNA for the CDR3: TGTGCCAGCAGTTTCGGTTGGGGCAACACCGGGGAGCTGTTTTTT. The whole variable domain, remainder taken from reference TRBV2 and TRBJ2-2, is EPEVTQTPSHQVTQMGQEVILRCVPISNHLYFYWYRQILGQKVEFLVSFYNNEISEKSEIFDDQFSVERPDGSNFTLKIRSTKLEDSAMYFCASSFGWGNTGELFFGEGSRLTVL.

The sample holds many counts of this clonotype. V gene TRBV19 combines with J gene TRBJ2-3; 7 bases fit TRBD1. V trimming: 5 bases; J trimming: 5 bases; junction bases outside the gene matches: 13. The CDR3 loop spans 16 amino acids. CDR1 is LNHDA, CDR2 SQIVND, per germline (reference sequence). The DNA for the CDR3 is TGTGCCAGTAGTCCGAGACAGGGCTCCTTAGGAGATACGCAGTATTTT. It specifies CASSPRQGSLGDTQYF.

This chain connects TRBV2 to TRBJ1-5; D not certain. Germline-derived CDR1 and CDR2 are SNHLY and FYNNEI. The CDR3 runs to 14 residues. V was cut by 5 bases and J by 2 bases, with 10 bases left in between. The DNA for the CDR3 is TGTGCCAGCAGTCGCCCTTCCGGCAATCAGCCCCAGCATTTT. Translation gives CASSRPSGNQPQHF.

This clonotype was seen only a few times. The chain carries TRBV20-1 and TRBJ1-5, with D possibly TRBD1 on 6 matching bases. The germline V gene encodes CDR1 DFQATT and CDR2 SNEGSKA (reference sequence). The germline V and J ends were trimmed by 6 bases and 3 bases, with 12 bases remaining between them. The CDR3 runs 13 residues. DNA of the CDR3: TGCAGTGCGGAAACAGGGTTCAATCAGCCCCAGCATTTT. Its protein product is CSAETGFNQPQHF.

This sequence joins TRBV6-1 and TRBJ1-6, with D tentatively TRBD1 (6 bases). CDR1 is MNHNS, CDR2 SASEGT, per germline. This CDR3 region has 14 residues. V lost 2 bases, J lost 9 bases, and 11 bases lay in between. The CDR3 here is CASSEQGHGSPLHF. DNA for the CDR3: TGTGCCAGCAGTGAACAGGGGCACGGTTCACCCCTCCACTTT.

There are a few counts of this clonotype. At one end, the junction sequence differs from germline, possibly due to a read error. The CDR3 DNA is TGCGCCAGCAGCTTGGAGGGGAGAAGAGAGGCCCAGTACTTC. Translation: CASSLEGRREAQYF. The chain couples TRBV5-1 to TRBJ2-5; D may be TRBD1 or TRBD2 (5 bases each). The CDR3 contains 14 residues. CDR1 SGHRS and CDR2 YFSETQ come from the germline V gene.

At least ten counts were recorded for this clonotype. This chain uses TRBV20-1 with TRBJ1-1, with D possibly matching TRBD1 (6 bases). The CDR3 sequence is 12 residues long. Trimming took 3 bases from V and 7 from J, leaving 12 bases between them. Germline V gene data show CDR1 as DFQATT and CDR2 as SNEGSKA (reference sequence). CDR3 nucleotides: TGCAGTGCTAGTAGGGGGGCGAGTGAAGCTTTCTTT. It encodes CSASRGASEAFF.

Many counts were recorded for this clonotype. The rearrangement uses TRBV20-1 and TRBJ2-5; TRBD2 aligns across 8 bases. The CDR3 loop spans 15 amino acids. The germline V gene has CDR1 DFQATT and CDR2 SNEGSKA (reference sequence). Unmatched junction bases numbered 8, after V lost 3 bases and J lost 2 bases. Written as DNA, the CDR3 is TGCAGTGCTAGGACGACTAGCGCAAATCAAGAGACCCAGTACTTC. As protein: CSARTTSANQETQYF.

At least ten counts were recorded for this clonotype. Here the CDR3 DNA reads TGTGCCTGGGACCCTCGACGGCAAGAGACCCAGTACTTC. Translating gives CAWDPRRQETQYF. The chain carries TRBV30 and TRBJ2-5, with unresolved D. Germline loops: CDR1 GTSNPN, CDR2 SVGIG (reference sequence). V was clipped by 5 bases and J by 2 bases, with 12 bases between them. This CDR3 has 13 amino acids.

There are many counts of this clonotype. The CDR3 loop is CASSYPIGLVAGPTEQFF. CDR3 nucleotide sequence: TGTGCCAGCAGCTACCCGATTGGGCTGGTAGCGGGACCCACTGAGCAGTTCTTC. The J gene is TRBJ2-1, the V gene TRBV7-9, with TRBD2 matching 8 bases. V shed 4 bases, J shed 9 bases, and the junction held 20 bases outside the gene matches. The CDR3 extends over 18 amino acids. CDR1 is SEHNR, CDR2 FQNEAQ, per germline (reference sequence). The variable domain in full, completed from reference TRBV7-9 and TRBJ2-1, reads DTGVSQNPRHKITKRGQNVTFRCDPISEHNRLYWYRQTLGQGPEFLTYFQNEAQLEKSRLLSDRFSAERPKGSFSTLEIQRTEQGDSAMYLCASSYPIGLVAGPTEQFFGPGTRLTVL.

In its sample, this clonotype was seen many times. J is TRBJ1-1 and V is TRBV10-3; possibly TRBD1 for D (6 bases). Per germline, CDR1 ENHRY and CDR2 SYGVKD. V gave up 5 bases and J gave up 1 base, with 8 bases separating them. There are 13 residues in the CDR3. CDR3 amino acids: CAISRDTNTEAFF. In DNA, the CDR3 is TGTGCCATCAGTCGGGACACGAACACTGAAGCTTTCTTT.

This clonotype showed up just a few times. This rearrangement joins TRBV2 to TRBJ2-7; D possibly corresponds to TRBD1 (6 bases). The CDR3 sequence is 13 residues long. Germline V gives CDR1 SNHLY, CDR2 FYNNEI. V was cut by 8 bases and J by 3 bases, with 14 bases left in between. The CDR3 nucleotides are TGTGCCAGCCATCAGGGGTGGATCTACGAGCAGTACTTC. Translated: CASHQGWIYEQYF.

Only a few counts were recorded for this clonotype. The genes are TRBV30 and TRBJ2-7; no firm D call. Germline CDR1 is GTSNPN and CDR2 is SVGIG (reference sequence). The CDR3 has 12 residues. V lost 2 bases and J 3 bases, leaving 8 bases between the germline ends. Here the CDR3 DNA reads TGTGCCTGGAGTTCCGTCAGCTACGAGCAGTACTTC. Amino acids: CAWSSVSYEQYF.

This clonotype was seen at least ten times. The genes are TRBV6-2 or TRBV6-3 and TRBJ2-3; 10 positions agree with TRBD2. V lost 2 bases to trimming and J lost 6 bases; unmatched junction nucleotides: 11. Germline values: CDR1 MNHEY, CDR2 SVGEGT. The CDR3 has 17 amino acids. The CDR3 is CASSYTSGIPLFDTQYF. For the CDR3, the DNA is TGTGCCAGCAGTTACACTAGCGGGATTCCCCTTTTTGATACGCAGTATTTT.

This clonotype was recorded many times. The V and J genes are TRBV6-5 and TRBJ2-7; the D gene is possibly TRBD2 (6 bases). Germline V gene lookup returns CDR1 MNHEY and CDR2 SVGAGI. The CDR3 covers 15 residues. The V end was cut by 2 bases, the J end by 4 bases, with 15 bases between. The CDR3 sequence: CASSYDGGGGYEQYF. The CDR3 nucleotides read TGTGCCAGCAGTTACGACGGGGGAGGCGGGTACGAGCAGTACTTC.

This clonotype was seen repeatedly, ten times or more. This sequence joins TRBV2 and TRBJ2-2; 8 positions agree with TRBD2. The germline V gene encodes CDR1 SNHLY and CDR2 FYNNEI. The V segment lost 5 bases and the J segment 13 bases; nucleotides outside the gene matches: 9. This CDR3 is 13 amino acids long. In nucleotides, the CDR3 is TGTGCCAGCAGTCCGGGAGGGGCTAGGACGCTGTTTTTT. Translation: CASSPGGARTLFF.

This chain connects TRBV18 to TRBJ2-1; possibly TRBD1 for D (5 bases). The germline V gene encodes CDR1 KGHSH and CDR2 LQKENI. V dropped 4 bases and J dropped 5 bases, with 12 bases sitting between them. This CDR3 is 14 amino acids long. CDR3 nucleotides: TGTGCCAGCTCACAACCATTCAGGGACAATGAGCAGTTCTTC. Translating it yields CASSQPFRDNEQFF.

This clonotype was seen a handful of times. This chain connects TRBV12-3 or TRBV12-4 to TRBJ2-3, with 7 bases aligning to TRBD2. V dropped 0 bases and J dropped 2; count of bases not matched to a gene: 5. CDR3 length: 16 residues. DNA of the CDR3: TGTGCCAGCAGTTTAGCCAGCGGGGAACACACAGATACGCAGTATTTT. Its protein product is CASSLASGEHTDTQYF.

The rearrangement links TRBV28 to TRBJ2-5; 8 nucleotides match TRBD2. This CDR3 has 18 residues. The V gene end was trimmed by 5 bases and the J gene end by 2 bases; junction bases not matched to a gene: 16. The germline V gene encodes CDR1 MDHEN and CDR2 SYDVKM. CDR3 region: CASSRLASLRGGQETQYF. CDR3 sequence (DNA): TGTGCCAGCAGTCGACTAGCGAGCCTCCGTGGGGGGCAAGAGACCCAGTACTTC.

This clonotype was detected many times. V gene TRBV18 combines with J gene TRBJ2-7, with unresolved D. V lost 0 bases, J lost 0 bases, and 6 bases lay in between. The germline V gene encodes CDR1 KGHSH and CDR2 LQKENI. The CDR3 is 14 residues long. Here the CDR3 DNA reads TGTGCCAGCTCACCACCGACCGGCTCCTACGAGCAGTACTTC. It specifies CASSPPTGSYEQYF.

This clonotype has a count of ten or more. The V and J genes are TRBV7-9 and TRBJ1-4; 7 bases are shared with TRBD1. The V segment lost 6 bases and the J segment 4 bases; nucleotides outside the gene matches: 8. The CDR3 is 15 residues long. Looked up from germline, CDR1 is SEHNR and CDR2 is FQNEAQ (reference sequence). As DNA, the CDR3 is TGTGCCAGCAGTCGCACGGGACAGTTTAATGAAAAACTGTTTTTT. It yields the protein CASSRTGQFNEKLFF.

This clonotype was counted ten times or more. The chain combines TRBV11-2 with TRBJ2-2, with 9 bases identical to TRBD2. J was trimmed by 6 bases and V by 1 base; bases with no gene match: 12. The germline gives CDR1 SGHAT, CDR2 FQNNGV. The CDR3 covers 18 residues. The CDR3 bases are TGTGCCAGCAGCTTAGGGTGTAGGCGGGAGGGCTGCGCCGGGGAGCTGTTTTTT. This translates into CASSLGCRREGCAGELFF.

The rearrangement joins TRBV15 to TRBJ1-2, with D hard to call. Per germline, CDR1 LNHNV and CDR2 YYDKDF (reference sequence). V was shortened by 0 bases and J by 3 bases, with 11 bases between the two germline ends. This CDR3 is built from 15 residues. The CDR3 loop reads CATSRDLAQHYGYTF. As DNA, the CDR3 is TGTGCCACCAGCAGAGATCTTGCACAGCACTATGGCTACACCTTC.

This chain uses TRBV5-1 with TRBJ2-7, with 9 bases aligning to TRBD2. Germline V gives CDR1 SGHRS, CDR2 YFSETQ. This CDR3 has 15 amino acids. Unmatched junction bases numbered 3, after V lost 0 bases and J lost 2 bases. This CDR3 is CASSLGASGTYEQYF. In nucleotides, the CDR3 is TGCGCCAGCAGCTTGGGGGCTAGCGGGACCTACGAGCAGTACTTC.

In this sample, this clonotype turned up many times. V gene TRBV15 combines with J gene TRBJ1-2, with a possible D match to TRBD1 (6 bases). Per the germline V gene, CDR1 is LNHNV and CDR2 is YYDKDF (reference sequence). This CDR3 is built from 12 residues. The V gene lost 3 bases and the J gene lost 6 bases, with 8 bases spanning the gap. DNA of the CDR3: TGTGCCACCAGCAGGACAGGCAATGGCTACACCTTC. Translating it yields CATSRTGNGYTF.

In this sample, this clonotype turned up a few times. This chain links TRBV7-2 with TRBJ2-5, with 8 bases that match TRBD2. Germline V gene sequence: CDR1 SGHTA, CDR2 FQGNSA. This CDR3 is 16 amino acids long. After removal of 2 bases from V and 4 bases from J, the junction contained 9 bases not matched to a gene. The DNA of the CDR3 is TGTGCCAGCAGCTTATCGGGACGCGGGGGGCCAGAGACCCAGTACTTC. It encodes CASSLSGRGGPETQYF.

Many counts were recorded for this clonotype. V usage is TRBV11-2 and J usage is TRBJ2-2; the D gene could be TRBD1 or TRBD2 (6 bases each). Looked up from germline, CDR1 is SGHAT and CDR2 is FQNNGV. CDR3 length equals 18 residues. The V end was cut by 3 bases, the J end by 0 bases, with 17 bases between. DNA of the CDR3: TGTGCCAGCAGCTTGGGGGCGGGACACGGGTCGAACACCGGGGAGCTGTTTTTT. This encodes CASSLGAGHGSNTGELFF.

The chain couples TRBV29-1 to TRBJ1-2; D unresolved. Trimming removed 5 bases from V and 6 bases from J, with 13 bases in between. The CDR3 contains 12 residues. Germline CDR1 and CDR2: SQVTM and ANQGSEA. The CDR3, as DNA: TGCAGCGTTAGGTGGAGTTCTGATGGCTACACCTTC. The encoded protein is CSVRWSSDGYTF.